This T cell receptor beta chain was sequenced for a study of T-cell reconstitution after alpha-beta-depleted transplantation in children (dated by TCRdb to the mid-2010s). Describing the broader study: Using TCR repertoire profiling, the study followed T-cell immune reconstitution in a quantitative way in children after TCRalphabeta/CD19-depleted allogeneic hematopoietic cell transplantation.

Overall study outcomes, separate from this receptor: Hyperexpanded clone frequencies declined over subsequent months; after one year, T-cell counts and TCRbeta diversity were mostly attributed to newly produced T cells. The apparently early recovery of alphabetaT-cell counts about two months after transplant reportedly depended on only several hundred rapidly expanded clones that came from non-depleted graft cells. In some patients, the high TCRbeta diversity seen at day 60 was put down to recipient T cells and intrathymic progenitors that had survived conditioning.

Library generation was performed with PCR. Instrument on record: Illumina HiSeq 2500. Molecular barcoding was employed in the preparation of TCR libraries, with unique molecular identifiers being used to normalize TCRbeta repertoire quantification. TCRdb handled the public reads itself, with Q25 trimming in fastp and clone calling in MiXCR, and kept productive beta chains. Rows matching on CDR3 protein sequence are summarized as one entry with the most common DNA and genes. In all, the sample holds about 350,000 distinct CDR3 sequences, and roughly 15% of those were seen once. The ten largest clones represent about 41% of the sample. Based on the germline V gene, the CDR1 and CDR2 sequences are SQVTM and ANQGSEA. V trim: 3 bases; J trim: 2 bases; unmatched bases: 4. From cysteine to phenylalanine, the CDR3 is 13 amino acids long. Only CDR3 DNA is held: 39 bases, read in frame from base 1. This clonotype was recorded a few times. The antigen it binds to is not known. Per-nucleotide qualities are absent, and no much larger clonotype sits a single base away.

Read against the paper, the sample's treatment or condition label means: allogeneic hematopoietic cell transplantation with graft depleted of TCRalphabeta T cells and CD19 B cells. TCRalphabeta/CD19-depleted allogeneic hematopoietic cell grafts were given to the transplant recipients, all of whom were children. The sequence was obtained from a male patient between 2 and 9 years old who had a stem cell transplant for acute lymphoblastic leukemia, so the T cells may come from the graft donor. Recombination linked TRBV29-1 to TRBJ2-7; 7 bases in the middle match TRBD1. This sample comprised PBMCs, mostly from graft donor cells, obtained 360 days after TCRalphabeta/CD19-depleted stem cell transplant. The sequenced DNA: TGCAGCGTTGAGGACAGGCACACCTACGAGCAGTACTTC. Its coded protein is CSVEDRHTYEQYF.